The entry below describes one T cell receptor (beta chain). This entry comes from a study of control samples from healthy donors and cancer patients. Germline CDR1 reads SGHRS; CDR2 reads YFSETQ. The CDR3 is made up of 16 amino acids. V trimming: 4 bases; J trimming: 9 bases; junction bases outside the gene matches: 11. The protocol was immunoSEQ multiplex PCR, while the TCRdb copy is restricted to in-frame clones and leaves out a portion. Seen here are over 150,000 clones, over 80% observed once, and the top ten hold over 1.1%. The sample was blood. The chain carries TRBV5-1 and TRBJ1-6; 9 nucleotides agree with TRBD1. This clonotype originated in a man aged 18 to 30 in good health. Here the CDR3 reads CASSRPIQGASSPLHF. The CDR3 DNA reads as TGCGCCAGCAGCCGACCGATACAGGGGGCTAGTTCACCCCTCCACTTT.